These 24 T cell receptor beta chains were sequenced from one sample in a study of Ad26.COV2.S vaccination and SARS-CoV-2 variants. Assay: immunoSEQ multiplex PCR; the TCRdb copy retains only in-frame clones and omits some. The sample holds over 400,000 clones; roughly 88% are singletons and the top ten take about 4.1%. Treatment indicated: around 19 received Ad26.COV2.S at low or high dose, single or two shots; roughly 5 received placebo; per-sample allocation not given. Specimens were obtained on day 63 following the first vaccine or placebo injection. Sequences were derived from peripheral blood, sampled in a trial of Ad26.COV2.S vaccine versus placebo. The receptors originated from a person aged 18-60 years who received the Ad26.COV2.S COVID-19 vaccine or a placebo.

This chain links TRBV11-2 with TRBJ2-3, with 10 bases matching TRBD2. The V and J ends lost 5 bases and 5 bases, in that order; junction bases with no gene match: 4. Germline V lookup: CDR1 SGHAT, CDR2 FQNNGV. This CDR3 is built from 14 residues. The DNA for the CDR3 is TGTGCCAGCAGCCCCGGGACTAGCGAAGATACGCAGTATTTT. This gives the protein CASSPGTSEDTQYF.

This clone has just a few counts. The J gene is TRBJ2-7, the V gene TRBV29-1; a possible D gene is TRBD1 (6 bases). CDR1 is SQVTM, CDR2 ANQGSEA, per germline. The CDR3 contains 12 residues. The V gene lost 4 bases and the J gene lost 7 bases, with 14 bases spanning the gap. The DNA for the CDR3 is TGCAGCGTTGCACCAGGGGCGGAAGAGCAGTACTTC. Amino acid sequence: CSVAPGAEEQYF.

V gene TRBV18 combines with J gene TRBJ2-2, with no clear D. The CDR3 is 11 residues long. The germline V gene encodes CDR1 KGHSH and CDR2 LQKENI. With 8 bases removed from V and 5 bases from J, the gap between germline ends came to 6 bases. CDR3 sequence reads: CASQKTGELFF. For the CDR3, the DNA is TGTGCCAGCCAAAAGACCGGGGAGCTGTTTTTT.

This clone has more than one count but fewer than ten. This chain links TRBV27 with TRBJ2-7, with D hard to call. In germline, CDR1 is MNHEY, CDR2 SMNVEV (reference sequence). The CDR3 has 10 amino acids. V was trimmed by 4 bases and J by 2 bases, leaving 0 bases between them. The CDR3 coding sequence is TGTGCCAGCAGTTCCTACGAGCAGTACTTC. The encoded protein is CASSSYEQYF.

CDR3 in amino acids: CASKIAERGNEQFF. In DNA form, the CDR3 reads TGTGCCAGCAAAATAGCGGAGAGGGGCAATGAGCAGTTCTTC. The rearrangement joins TRBV27 to TRBJ2-1; TRBD2 is a possible D gene (6 bases). The CDR3 contains 14 residues. Germline loops: CDR1 MNHEY, CDR2 SMNVEV (reference sequence). Trimming stripped 7 bases from V and 6 bases from J, with 16 bases between.

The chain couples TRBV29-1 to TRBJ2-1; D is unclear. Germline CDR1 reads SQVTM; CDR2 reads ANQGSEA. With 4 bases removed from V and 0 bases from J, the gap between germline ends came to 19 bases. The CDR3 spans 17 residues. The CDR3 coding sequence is TGCAGCGTTGGCTCTCGTGGAAGGACGAGCTCCTACAATGAGCAGTTCTTC. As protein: CSVGSRGRTSSYNEQFF.

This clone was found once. The CDR3 loop is CASSNPRGQGSYNEQFF. The CDR3 bases are TGTGCCAGCAGTAACCCTAGGGGGCAGGGCTCCTACAATGAGCAGTTCTTC. The genes are TRBV6-2 or TRBV6-3 and TRBJ2-1; 7 nucleotides line up with TRBD1. Unmatched junction bases numbered 10, after V lost 5 bases and J lost 0 bases. The CDR3 is made up of 17 amino acids. Germline V gene data show CDR1 as MNHEY and CDR2 as SVGEGT.

The CDR3 is CASSFLWTGGRLNTEAFF. CDR3 DNA sequence: TGTGCCAGCAGTTTTTTGTGGACAGGGGGAAGATTGAACACTGAAGCTTTCTTT. The J gene is TRBJ1-1, the V gene TRBV28; the match to TRBD1 covers 10 bases. This CDR3 region has 18 residues. After removal of 3 bases from V and 0 bases from J, the junction contained 10 bases not matched to a gene. Germline CDR1 MDHEN, CDR2 SYDVKM.

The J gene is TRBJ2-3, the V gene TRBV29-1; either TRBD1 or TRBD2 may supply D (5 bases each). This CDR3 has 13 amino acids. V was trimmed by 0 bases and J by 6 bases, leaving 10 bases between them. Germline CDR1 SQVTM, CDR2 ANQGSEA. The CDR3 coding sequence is TGCAGCGTTGAAGATCGGGGCCCGGATACGCAGTATTTT. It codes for CSVEDRGPDTQYF.

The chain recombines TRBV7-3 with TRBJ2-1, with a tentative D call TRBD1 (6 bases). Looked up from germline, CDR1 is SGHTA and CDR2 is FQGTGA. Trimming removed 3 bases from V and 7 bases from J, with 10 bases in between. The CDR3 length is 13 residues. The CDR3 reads CASSFPGVNEQFF. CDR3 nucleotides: TGTGCCAGCAGCTTCCCAGGGGTTAATGAGCAGTTCTTC.

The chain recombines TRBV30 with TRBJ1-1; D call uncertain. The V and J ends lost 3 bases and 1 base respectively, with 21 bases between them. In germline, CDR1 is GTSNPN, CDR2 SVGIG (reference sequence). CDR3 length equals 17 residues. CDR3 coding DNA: TGTGCCTGGAGCGGCTTTCCGTGGGCAGCGAAGAACACTGAAGCTTTCTTT. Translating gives CAWSGFPWAAKNTEAFF.

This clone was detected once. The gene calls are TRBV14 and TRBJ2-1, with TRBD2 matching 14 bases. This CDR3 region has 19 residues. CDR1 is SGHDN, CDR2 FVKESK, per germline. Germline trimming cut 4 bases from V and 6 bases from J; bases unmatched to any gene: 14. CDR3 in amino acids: CASSPGLGTSGRSGNEQFF. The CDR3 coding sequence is TGTGCCAGCAGCCCGGGATTGGGGACTAGCGGGAGATCGGGCAATGAGCAGTTCTTC.

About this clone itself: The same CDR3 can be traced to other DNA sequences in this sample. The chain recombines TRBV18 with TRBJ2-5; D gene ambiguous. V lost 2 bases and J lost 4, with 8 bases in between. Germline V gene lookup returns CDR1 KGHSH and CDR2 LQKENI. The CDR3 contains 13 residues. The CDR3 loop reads CASSPGSGETQYF. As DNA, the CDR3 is TGTGCCAGCTCACCAGGTTCAGGAGAGACCCAGTACTTC.

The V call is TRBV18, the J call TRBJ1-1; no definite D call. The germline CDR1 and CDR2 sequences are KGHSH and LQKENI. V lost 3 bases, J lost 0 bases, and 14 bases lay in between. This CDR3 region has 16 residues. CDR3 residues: CASSPLVGELNTEAFF. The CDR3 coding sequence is TGTGCCAGCTCACCGCTTGTTGGGGAATTGAACACTGAAGCTTTCTTT.

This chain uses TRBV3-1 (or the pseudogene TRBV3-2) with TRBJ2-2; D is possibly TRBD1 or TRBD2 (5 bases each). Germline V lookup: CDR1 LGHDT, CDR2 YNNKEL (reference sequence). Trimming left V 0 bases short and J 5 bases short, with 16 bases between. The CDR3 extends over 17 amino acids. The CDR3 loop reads CASSQDIGDCGTGELFF. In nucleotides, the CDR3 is TGTGCCAGCAGCCAAGATATAGGGGATTGCGGGACCGGGGAGCTGTTTTTT.

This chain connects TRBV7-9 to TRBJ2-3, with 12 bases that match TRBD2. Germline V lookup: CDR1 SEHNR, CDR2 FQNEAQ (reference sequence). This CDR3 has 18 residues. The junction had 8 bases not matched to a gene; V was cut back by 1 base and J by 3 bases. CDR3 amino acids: CASSLVVGLAGRTDTQYF. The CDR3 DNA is TGTGCCAGCAGCTTAGTTGTAGGACTAGCGGGAAGGACAGATACGCAGTATTTT.

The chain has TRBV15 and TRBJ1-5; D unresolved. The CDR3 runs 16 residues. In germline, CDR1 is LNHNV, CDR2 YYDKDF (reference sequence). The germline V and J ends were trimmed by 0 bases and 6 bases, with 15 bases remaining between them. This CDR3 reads CATSRDLSGAGQPQHF. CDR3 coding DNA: TGTGCCACCAGCAGAGATCTTTCCGGTGCGGGTCAGCCCCAGCATTTT. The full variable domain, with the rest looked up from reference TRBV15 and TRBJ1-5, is DAMVIQNPRYQVTQFGKPVTLSCSQTLNHNVMYWYQQKSSQAPKLLFHYYDKDFNNEADTPDNFQSRRPNTSFCFLDIRSPGLGDTAMYLCATSRDLSGAGQPQHFGDGTRLSIL.

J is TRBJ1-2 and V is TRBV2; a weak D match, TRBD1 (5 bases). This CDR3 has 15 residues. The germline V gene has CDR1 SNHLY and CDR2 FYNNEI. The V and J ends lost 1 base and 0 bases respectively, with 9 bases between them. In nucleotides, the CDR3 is TGTGCCAGCAGTGAAGGAAGACAGACTAACTATGGCTACACCTTC. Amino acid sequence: CASSEGRQTNYGYTF. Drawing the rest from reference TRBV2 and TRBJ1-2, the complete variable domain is EPEVTQTPSHQVTQMGQEVILRCVPISNHLYFYWYRQILGQKVEFLVSFYNNEISEKSEIFDDQFSVERPDGSNFTLKIRSTKLEDSAMYFCASSEGRQTNYGYTFGSGTRLTVV.

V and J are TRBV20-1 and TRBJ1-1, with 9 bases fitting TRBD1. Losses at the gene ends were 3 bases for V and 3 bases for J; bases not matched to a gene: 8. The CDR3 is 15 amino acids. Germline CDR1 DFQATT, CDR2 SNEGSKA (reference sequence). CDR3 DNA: TGCAGTGCTAGTGAACAGGGGGCCAGGGACACTGAAGCTTTCTTT. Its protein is CSASEQGARDTEAFF.

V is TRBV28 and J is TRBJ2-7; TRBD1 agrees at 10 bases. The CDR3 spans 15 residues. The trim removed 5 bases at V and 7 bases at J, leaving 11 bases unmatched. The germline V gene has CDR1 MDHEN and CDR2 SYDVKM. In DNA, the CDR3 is TGTGCCAGCAGTCTACCCGGGACAGGGGAGGGAGAGCAGTACTTC. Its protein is CASSLPGTGEGEQYF.

DNA for the CDR3: TGTGCCAGCAGCCCTCGGGACAGAGGGAACTTACACACTCAGCCCCAGCATTTT. It yields the protein CASSPRDRGNLHTQPQHF. The chain has TRBV7-9 and TRBJ1-5; 7 nucleotides match TRBD1. The CDR3 totals 18 residues. In germline, CDR1 is SEHNR, CDR2 FQNEAQ (reference sequence). With 5 bases clipped from V and 6 bases from J, the junction kept 19 bases outside the gene matches.

CDR3 residues: CATTYQGWSSYTEAFF. The CDR3 DNA reads as TGTGCCACCACTTATCAGGGGTGGTCTTCTTACACTGAAGCTTTCTTT. V usage is TRBV6-5 and J usage is TRBJ1-1, with D tentatively TRBD1 (6 bases). The CDR3 covers 16 residues. Germline V gene data show CDR1 as MNHEY and CDR2 as SVGAGI. The germline V and J ends were trimmed by 10 bases and 3 bases, with 24 bases remaining between them.

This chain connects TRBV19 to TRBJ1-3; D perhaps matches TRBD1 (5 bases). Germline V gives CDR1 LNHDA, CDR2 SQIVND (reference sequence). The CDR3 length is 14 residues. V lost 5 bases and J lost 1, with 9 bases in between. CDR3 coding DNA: TGTGCCAGTAGTTCCTGGGGGTCTGGAAACACCATATATTTT. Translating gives CASSSWGSGNTIYF.

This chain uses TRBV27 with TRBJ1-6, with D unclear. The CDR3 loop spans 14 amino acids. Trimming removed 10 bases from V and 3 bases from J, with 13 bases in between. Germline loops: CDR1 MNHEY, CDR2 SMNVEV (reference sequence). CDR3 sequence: CATRGSRYNSPLHF. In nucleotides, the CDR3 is TGTGCCACCAGAGGCAGCCGCTATAATTCACCCCTCCACTTT.